This passage covers 18 T cell receptor beta chains from one sample sequenced in a study of T-cell reconstitution after alpha-beta-depleted transplantation in children. A library of TCRbeta sequences, prepared with unique molecular identifiers, was generated. TCRdb re-derived calls from the PCR reads in MiXCR, one entry per CDR3 protein. The data show some 450,000 distinct CDR3 sequences, about 45% seen once. The sample in question was PBMCs, obtained before TCRalphabeta/CD19-depleted stem cell transplant. The receptors derive from a girl aged 2 to 9 with aplastic anemia, due to receive a stem cell transplant.

This clonotype was seen only a few times. The chain couples TRBV29-1 to TRBJ1-1; possible D gene TRBD1, 6 bases. The CDR3 extends over 10 amino acids. The germline V gene has CDR1 SQVTM and CDR2 ANQGSEA. The CDR3 spells CGGQDTEAFF. The CDR3 DNA is TGCGGGGGGCAGGACACTGAAGCTTTCTTT.

The chain joins TRBV7-2 to TRBJ1-2; D unresolved. Germline V gives CDR1 SGHTA, CDR2 FQGNSA. CDR3 length equals 15 residues. V dropped 0 bases and J dropped 5 bases, with 13 bases sitting between them. Here the CDR3 reads CASSLARQAGYGYTF. Written as DNA, the CDR3 is TGTGCCAGCAGCTTAGCCCGACAAGCAGGTTATGGCTACACCTTC.

The rearrangement joins TRBV5-1 to TRBJ1-2; D is unresolved. V lost 4 bases, J lost 8 bases, and 6 bases lay in between. The CDR3 spans 10 residues. In germline, CDR1 is SGHRS, CDR2 YFSETQ. CDR3 amino acids: CASSGEGYTF. The CDR3 nucleotides are TGCGCCAGCAGCGGAGAGGGCTACACCTTC.

The chain's CDR3 is CSAAQGIQGVNTEAFF. CDR3 nucleotides: TGCAGTGCTGCCCAGGGGATACAGGGAGTGAACACTGAAGCTTTCTTT. The chain uses TRBV20-1 and TRBJ1-1; tentatively, D is TRBD1 (6 bases). CDR1 is DFQATT, CDR2 SNEGSKA, per germline (reference sequence). This CDR3 has 16 residues. Trimming shortened V by 5 bases and J by 0 bases, and 19 bases separated the two germline ends.

The rearrangement joins TRBV9 to TRBJ2-1, with 11 bases matching TRBD2. V was clipped by 7 bases and J by 4 bases; unmatched bases: 10. Germline values: CDR1 SGDLS, CDR2 YYNGEE. The CDR3 contains 16 residues. CDR3 nucleotide sequence: TGTGCCAGCTCCTCAAAACTAGCGGGGGATTACAATGAGCAGTTCTTC. Translated, it gives CASSSKLAGDYNEQFF.

V gene TRBV20-1 combines with J gene TRBJ1-5; D gene unclear. Germline V gene sequence: CDR1 DFQATT, CDR2 SNEGSKA (reference sequence). This CDR3 has 14 amino acids. Trimming removed 6 bases from V and 2 bases from J, with 14 bases in between. The CDR3 nucleotides read TGCAGTGCCGTAGTCAGGATTGGCAATCAGCCCCAGCATTTT. Protein: CSAVVRIGNQPQHF.

The table lists this clonotype with a few counts. The chain couples TRBV2 to TRBJ1-2; tentatively, D is TRBD1 (5 bases). CDR1 is SNHLY and CDR2 is FYNNEI in the germline V gene. CDR3 length: 15 residues. Trimming removed 3 bases from V and 0 bases from J, with 11 bases in between. The CDR3 loop is CASSDPGGANYGYTF. The CDR3 region has the DNA TGTGCCAGCAGTGATCCCGGGGGAGCTAACTATGGCTACACCTTC.

The rearrangement joins TRBV29-1 to TRBJ2-1, with D tentatively TRBD2 (7 bases). V was clipped by 4 bases and J by 7 bases, with 11 bases between them. Germline values: CDR1 SQVTM, CDR2 ANQGSEA. The CDR3 has 12 residues. CDR3 bases: TGCAGCGTTGGAGGGGGGGGAAATGAGCAGTTCTTC. Translating gives CSVGGGGNEQFF.

In its sample, this clonotype was seen a few times. The chain links TRBV20-1 to TRBJ2-1, with D uncertain. Trimming cost V 1 base and J 14 bases, with 12 bases left between them. CDR1 DFQATT and CDR2 SNEGSKA come from the germline V gene (reference sequence). CDR3 size: 11 residues. Written as DNA, the CDR3 is TGCAGTGCTAGAGCACTCTCTCAGGAGTTCTTC. This sequence encodes CSARALSQEFF.

In its sample, this clonotype was seen a few times. This chain links TRBV3-1 with TRBJ1-1; D call uncertain. Deletions cut 4 bases from V and 9 bases from J, with 9 bases between. Germline CDR1 and CDR2: LGHDT and YNNKEL (reference sequence). This CDR3 contains 11 residues. CDR3 region: CASSPGWQAFF. The CDR3 DNA follows: TGTGCCAGCAGCCCTGGCTGGCAAGCTTTCTTT.

J is TRBJ2-5 and V is TRBV12-3 or TRBV12-4; 8 bases are shared with TRBD1. The CDR3 extends over 16 amino acids. Trimming at V came to 5 bases and at J to 5 bases, leaving 13 bases not matched to a gene. In nucleotides, the CDR3 is TGTGCCAGCAGTGCCCTCTCAGGGGGCAGGAAGGAGACCCAGTACTTC. This encodes CASSALSGGRKETQYF.

This clonotype was seen a handful of times. The rearrangement uses TRBV5-1 and TRBJ2-5; 12 bases fit TRBD2. This CDR3 has 16 amino acids. Losses at the gene ends were 0 bases for V and 2 bases for J; bases not matched to a gene: 2. Looked up from germline, CDR1 is SGHRS and CDR2 is YFSETQ. CDR3 bases: TGCGCCAGCAGCTTGGCCGGGACTAGCGGGCAAGAGACCCAGTACTTC. Translation gives CASSLAGTSGQETQYF.

The CDR3, as DNA: TGTGCCAGCAGTTTTGACAGGGGGCAGGCTTTCTTT. Protein product: CASSFDRGQAFF. V and J are TRBV28 and TRBJ1-1; 10 nucleotides match TRBD1. The CDR3 contains 12 residues. The germline V gene has CDR1 MDHEN and CDR2 SYDVKM. The V gene end was trimmed by 3 bases and the J gene end by 11 bases; junction bases not matched to a gene: 3.

The chain employs TRBV6-1 and TRBJ2-3; 10 positions match TRBD2. The V gene end was trimmed by 10 bases and the J gene end by 1 base; junction bases not matched to a gene: 8. The CDR3 contains 15 residues. The V gene's germline CDR1 is MNHNS and CDR2 SASEGT. The CDR3, as DNA: TGTGCCACTCATAGCGGGAGGTTGGGCACAGATACGCAGTATTTT. It codes for CATHSGRLGTDTQYF.

The chain has TRBV5-6 and TRBJ1-1; 11 positions match TRBD1. With V trimmed by 4 bases and J by 11 bases, 4 bases remained unmatched. This CDR3 has 12 amino acids. Looked up from germline, CDR1 is SGHDT and CDR2 is YYEEEE. CDR3 nucleotides: TGTGCCAGCAGCAGGGACAGGGGGAAGGCTTTCTTT. This codes for CASSRDRGKAFF.

V usage is TRBV15 and J usage is TRBJ2-1; 7 bases are a match to TRBD1. Trimming removed 4 bases from V and 10 bases from J; junction bases left unmatched: 4. The length of the CDR3 is 12 residues. Germline V CDR1 and CDR2: LNHNV, YYDKDF (reference sequence). CDR3 DNA: TGTGCCACCAGCAAGGACAGGACCGAGCAGTTCTTC. It specifies CATSKDRTEQFF. Supplemented by reference TRBV15 and TRBJ2-1, the full variable domain reads DAMVIQNPRYQVTQFGKPVTLSCSQTLNHNVMYWYQQKSSQAPKLLFHYYDKDFNNEADTPDNFQSRRPNTSFCFLDIRSPGLGDTAMYLCATSKDRTEQFFGPGTRLTVL.

The sample holds a few counts of this clonotype. V is TRBV3-1 and J is TRBJ2-5; the match to TRBD2 covers 10 bases. With 1 base clipped from V and 5 bases from J, the junction kept 1 base outside the gene matches. The CDR3 covers 14 residues. Per the germline V gene, CDR1 is LGHDT and CDR2 is YNNKEL (reference sequence). The CDR3 nucleotides are TGTGCCAGCAGCCAAGCAGCGGGAGGGGAGACCCAGTACTTC. Residues: CASSQAAGGETQYF.

The chain couples TRBV20-1 to TRBJ2-1; D uncertain. This CDR3 spans 15 amino acids. Deletions cut 0 bases from V and 4 bases from J, with 13 bases between. Per germline, CDR1 DFQATT and CDR2 SNEGSKA (reference sequence). CDR3 DNA: TGCAGTGCTAGAGATCGTACGGGTGCTTACAATGAGCAGTTCTTC. Translated, it gives CSARDRTGAYNEQFF.